A single sample is the source of the 4 T cell receptor beta chains below, sequenced in a study of T cells in Graves' hyperthyroidism and ophthalmopathy. Researchers took RNA transcripts and amplified the TCR beta CDR3 regions from them. In the first-round RT-PCR of the TCR CDR3, the HTBI primer set was used. MiXCR, applied by TCRdb to the multiplex PCR reads, yields one record per CDR3 protein. This sample has around 540,000 distinct CDR3 sequences, with approximately 44% found just once. The sample consisted of peripheral blood or thyroid tissue (not recorded which). The receptors come from a young woman with Graves' hyperthyroidism.

V usage is TRBV2 and J usage is TRBJ1-2; maybe TRBD1 (6 bases). CDR1 is SNHLY, CDR2 FYNNEI, per germline. This CDR3 is 15 amino acids long. Trimming took 7 bases from V and 4 from J, leaving 19 bases between them. The chain's CDR3 is CASKITGSLGYGYTF. The CDR3 nucleotides are TGTGCCAGCAAGATCACAGGGTCACTAGGCTATGGCTACACCTTC.

CDR3 DNA: TGTGCCATCAGTTATAGGACTAGCGGGAGGGACGAGCAGTACTTC. It is translated as CAISYRTSGRDEQYF. The chain carries TRBV10-3 and TRBJ2-7; the match to TRBD2 covers 15 bases. The CDR3 is 15 residues long. V lost 5 bases, J lost 5 bases, and 4 bases stayed unmatched. In germline, CDR1 is ENHRY, CDR2 SYGVKD.

V is TRBV7-9 and J is TRBJ2-7, with 9 nucleotides matching TRBD2. The CDR3 contains 15 residues. In germline, CDR1 is SEHNR, CDR2 FQNEAQ (reference sequence). Losses at the gene ends were 0 bases for V and 7 bases for J; bases not matched to a gene: 7. This CDR3 reads CASSLAVAGEREQYF. The DNA for the CDR3 is TGTGCCAGCAGCTTAGCTGTAGCGGGAGAACGAGAGCAGTACTTC.

Of note for this clonotype: An end of the junction differs from the germline gene, which may be a read error. This chain connects TRBV6-2 or TRBV6-3 to TRBJ2-7; no clear D gene. Germline CDR1 is MNHEY and CDR2 is SVGEGT. The CDR3 covers 12 residues. CDR3 nucleotide sequence: TGTGCCAGCAGTTCCTTTGGTTACGAGCAGCACTTC. The encoded protein is CASSSFGYEQHF.